These T cell receptor beta chains were read from a single sample in a study of blood T cell repertoires in COVID-19. The protocol was immunoSEQ multiplex PCR, while the TCRdb copy is restricted to in-frame clones and leaves out a portion. Of 200,000 to 300,000 clones in the sample, around 85% were seen once. The sample taken for sequencing was peripheral blood. The receptors come from a woman older than 75 with acute or convalescent COVID-19. CDR3s include the opening cysteine and the closing phenylalanine or tryptophan. The D gene is left open where the match is weak. Rows may omit the clone size; those that give it use once, few, many or a size class.

>NA|TRBJ2-4|TRBV28|TRBD2
CASKLGGGAKNIQYF
TGTGCCAGCAAGCTGGGGGGGGGAGCCAAAAACATTCAGTACTTC
>once|TRBJ2-3|TRBV5-1|NA
CASSSGQTSTDTQYF
TGCGCCAGCAGCTCGGGACAAACCAGCACAGATACGCAGTATTTT
>few|TRBJ1-4|TRBV5-6|TRBD1
CASSPAGQSLGLLF
TGTGCCAGCAGCCCGGCGGGACAGAGTCTCGGCTTGCTTTTT
>NA|TRBJ2-1|TRBV15|TRBD2
CATSRGGAGLSYNEQFF
TGTGCCACCAGCAGGGGGGGAGCGGGGTTGTCCTACAATGAGCAGTTCTTC
>NA|TRBJ1-3|TRBV5-1|NA
CASSFYGHSSGNTIYF
TGCGCCAGCAGCTTCTACGGACATTCCTCTGGAAACACCATATATTTT
>NA|TRBJ2-3|TRBV7-3|TRBD1
CASSLYGGTRGLGSTQYF
TGTGCCAGCAGCTTATATGGAGGAACGAGGGGGCTAGGTAGTACGCAGTATTTT
>NA|TRBJ1-5|TRBV19|NA
CASSIVGIPSNQPQHF
TGTGCCAGTAGTATAGTCGGTATACCGAGCAATCAGCCCCAGCATTTT
>NA|TRBJ1-1|TRBV2|NA
CASTLRRGTGTEAFF
TGTGCCAGCACCTTGAGAAGGGGGACGGGTACTGAAGCTTTCTTT
>NA|TRBJ1-5|TRBV28|NA
CASRKQSYSNQPQHF
TGTGCCAGCAGGAAACAGAGTTATAGCAATCAGCCCCAGCATTTT
>once|TRBJ2-2|TRBV7-2|NA
CASSPPLARLNTGELFF
TGTGCCAGCAGCCCACCTCTGGCTAGACTGAACACCGGGGAGCTGTTTTTT
>once|TRBJ1-2|TRBV2|TRBD1
CASSAGTGGSGYTF
TGTGCCAGCAGTGCTGGGACAGGGGGCTCTGGCTACACCTTC
>NA|TRBJ2-7|TRBV7-6|NA
CASSLDPGHYEQYF
TGTGCCAGCAGCTTAGATCCCGGACACTACGAGCAGTACTTC
>NA|TRBJ2-1|TRBV2|TRBD2
CAIGLAKYNEQFF
TGTGCCATTGGACTAGCGAAATACAATGAGCAGTTCTTC
>few|TRBJ1-4|TRBV28|TRBD1
CASSSPQGINEKLFF
TGTGCCAGCAGTTCCCCACAGGGGATTAATGAAAAACTGTTTTTT
>NA|TRBJ1-2|TRBV24-1|TRBD1
CATSEGTDYGYTF
TGTGCCACCAGTGAGGGGACAGACTATGGCTACACCTTC
>NA|TRBJ2-1|TRBV27|TRBD1
CASSLEGAAYNEQFF
TGTGCCAGCAGTTTAGAGGGGGCAGCCTACAATGAGCAGTTCTTC
>NA|TRBJ1-4|TRBV2|TRBD1
CASQGAAREKLFF
TGTGCCAGTCAGGGGGCCGCCCGTGAAAAACTGTTTTTT
>few|TRBJ1-6|TRBV6-2/TRBV6-3|NA
CASSLAGSSPLHF
TGTGCCAGCAGTTTAGCTGGTAGTTCACCCCTCCACTTT
>NA|TRBJ1-5|TRBV6-1|NA
CASSEQGGGALYSNQPQHF
TGTGCCAGCAGTGAACAGGGTGGGGGGGCGCTGTATAGCAATCAGCCCCAGCATTTT
>NA|TRBJ2-1|TRBV5-6|NA
CASSLGRRNNEQFF
TGTGCCAGCAGCTTGGGGAGGAGGAACAATGAGCAGTTCTTC
>NA|TRBJ1-5|TRBV6-5|NA
CASSPGLRQPQHF
TGTGCCAGCAGTCCAGGGCTACGACAGCCCCAGCATTTT
>NA|TRBJ1-1|TRBV6-1|NA
CASSETGDSPRAFF
TGTGCCAGCAGTGAAACCGGTGACAGCCCAAGAGCTTTCTTT